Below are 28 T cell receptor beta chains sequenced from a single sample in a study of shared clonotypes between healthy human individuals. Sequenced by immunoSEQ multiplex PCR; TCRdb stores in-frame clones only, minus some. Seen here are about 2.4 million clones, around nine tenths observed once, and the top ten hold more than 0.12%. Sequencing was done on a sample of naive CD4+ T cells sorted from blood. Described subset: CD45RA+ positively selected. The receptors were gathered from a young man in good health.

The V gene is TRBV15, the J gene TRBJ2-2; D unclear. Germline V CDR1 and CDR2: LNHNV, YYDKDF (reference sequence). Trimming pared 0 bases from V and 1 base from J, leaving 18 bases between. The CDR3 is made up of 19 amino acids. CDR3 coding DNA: TGTGCCACCAGCAGAGATGGTGGCCGTAAGAGTCTGAACACCGGGGAGCTGTTTTTT. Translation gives CATSRDGGRKSLNTGELFF.

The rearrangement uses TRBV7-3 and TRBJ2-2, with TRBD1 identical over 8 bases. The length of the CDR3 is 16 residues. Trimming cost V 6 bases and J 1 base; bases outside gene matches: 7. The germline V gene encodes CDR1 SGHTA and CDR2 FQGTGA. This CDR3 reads CASRNRGSGNTGELFF. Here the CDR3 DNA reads TGTGCCAGCAGGAACAGGGGGTCGGGGAACACCGGGGAGCTGTTTTTT.

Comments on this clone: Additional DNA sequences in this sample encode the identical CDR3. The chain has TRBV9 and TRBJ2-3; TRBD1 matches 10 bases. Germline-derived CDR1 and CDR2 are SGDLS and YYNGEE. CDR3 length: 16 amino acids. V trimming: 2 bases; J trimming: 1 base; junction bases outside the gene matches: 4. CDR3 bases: TGTGCCAGCAGCGTCTCCGGGACAGGGGGCACAGATACGCAGTATTTT. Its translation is CASSVSGTGGTDTQYF.

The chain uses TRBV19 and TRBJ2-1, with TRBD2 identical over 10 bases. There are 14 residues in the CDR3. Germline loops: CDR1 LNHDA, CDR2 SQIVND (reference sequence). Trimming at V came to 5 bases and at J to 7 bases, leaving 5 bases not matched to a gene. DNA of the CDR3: TGTGCCAGTAGTCCGGGACTAGCGTTGAATGAGCAGTTCTTC. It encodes CASSPGLALNEQFF.

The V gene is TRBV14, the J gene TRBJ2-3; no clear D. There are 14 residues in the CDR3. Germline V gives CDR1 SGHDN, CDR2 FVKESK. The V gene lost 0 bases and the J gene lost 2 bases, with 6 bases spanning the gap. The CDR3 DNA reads TGTGCCAGCAGCCAAGATCTGGTCACAGATACGCAGTATTTT. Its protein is CASSQDLVTDTQYF.

The CDR3 region has the DNA TGTGCCAGCAGCTTGAGGGACTCCCCCTACGAGCAGTACTTC. Encoded protein: CASSLRDSPYEQYF. The genes are TRBV5-4 and TRBJ2-7, with D tentatively TRBD2 (6 bases). The germline V and J ends were trimmed by 1 base and 2 bases, with 10 bases remaining between them. Germline V lookup: CDR1 SGHNT, CDR2 YYREEE (reference sequence). The CDR3 covers 14 residues.

CDR3 loop: CASSIRLAARNEQFF. CDR3 nucleotide sequence: TGTGCCAGTAGTATCCGGCTAGCGGCTCGCAATGAGCAGTTCTTC. This chain joins TRBV19 and TRBJ2-1, with 7 nucleotides matching TRBD2. CDR1 is LNHDA, CDR2 SQIVND, per germline (reference sequence). J was trimmed by 6 bases and V by 3 bases; bases with no gene match: 8. This CDR3 spans 15 amino acids.

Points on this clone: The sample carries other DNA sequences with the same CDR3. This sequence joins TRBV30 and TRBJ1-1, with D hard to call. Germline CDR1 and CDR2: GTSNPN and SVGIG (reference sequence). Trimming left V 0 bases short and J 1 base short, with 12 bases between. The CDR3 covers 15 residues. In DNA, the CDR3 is TGTGCCTGGAGTGTAGGAGGACTGAGGAACACTGAAGCTTTCTTT. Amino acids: CAWSVGGLRNTEAFF.

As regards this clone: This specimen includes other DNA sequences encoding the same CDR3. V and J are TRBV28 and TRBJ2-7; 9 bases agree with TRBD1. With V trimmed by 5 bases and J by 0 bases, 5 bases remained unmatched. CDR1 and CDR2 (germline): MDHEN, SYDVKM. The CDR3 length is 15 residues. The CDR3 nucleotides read TGTGCCAGCAGTCCCCGGGACAGGGACTCCTACGAGCAGTACTTC. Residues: CASSPRDRDSYEQYF.

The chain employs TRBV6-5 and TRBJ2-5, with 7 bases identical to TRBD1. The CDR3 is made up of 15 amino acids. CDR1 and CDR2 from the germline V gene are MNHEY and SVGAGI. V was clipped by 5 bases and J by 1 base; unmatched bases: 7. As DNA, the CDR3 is TGTGCCAGCAGTAAGGGGACAGTCGTCCAAGAGACCCAGTACTTC. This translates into CASSKGTVVQETQYF.

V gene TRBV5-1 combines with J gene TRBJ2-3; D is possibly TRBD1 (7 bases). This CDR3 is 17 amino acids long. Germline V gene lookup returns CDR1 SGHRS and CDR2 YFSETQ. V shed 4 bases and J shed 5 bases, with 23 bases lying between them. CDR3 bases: TGCGCCAGCAGCCCAGGGGGGCGGGCCCTCAGCGGAGATACGCAGTATTTT. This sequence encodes CASSPGGRALSGDTQYF.

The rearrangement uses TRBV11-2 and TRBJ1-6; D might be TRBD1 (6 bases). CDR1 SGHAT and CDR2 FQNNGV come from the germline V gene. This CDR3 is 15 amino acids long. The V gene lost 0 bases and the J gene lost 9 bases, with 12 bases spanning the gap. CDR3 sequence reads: CASSLDGGAGSPLHF. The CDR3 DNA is TGTGCCAGCAGCTTAGATGGGGGGGCTGGTTCACCCCTCCACTTT. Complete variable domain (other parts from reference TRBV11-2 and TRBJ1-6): EAGVAQSPRYKIIEKRQSVAFWCNPISGHATLYWYQQILGQGPKLLIQFQNNGVVDDSQLPKDRFSAERLKGVDSTLKIQPAKLEDSAVYLCASSLDGGAGSPLHFGNGTRLTVT.

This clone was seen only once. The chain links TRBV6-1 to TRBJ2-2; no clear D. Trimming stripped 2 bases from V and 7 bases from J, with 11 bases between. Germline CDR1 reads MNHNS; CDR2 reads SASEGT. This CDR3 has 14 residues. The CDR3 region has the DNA TGTGCCAGCAGTGAAAGGCCCCCACGCGGGGAGCTGTTTTTT. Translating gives CASSERPPRGELFF.

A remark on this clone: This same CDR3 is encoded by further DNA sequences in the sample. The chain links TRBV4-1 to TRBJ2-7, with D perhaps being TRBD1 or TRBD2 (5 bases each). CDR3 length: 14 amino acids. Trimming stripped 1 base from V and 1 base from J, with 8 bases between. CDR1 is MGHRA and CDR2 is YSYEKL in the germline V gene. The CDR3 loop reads CASSQGDGSYEQYF. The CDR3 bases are TGCGCCAGCAGCCAAGGGGACGGTTCCTACGAGCAGTACTTC.

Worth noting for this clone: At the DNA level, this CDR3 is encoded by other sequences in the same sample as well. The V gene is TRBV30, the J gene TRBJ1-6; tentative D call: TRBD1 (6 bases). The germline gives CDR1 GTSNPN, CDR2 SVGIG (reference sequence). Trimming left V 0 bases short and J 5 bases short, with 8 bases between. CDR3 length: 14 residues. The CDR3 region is CAWSVNRDNSPLHF. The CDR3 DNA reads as TGTGCCTGGAGTGTAAACAGGGATAATTCACCCCTCCACTTT.

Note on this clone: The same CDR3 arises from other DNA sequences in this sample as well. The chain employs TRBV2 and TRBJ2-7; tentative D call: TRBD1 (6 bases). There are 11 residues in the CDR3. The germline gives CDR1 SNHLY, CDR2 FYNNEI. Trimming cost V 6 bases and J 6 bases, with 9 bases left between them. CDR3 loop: CASRRDIEQYF. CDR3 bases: TGTGCCAGCAGAAGGGACATCGAGCAGTACTTC.

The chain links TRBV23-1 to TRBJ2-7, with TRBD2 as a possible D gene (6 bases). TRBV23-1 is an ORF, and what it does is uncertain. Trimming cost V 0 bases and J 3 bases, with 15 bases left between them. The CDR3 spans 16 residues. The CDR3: CASSQSGLPLNYEQYF. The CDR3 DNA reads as TGCGCCAGCAGTCAATCCGGACTACCTCTTAACTACGAGCAGTACTTC.

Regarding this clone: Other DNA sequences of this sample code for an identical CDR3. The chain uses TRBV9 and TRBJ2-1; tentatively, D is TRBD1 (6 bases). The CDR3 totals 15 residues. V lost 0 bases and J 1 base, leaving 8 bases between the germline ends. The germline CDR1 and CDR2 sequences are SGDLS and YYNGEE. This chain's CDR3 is CASSVDGQSYNEQFF. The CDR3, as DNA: TGTGCCAGCAGCGTAGACGGACAGTCCTACAATGAGCAGTTCTTC.

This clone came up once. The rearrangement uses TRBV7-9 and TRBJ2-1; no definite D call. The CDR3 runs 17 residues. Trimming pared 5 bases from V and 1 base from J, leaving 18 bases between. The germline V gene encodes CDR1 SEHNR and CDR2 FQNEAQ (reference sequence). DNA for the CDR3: TGTGCCAGCAGCCTTAAAGGTGGACCTTTATCCTACAATGAGCAGTTCTTC. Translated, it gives CASSLKGGPLSYNEQFF.

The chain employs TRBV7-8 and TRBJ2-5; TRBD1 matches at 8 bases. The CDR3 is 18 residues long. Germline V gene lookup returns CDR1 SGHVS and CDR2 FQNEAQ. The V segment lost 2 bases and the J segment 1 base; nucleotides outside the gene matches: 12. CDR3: CASSLFASGQGSQETQYF. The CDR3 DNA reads TGTGCCAGCAGCTTATTTGCATCCGGACAGGGTAGCCAAGAGACCCAGTACTTC. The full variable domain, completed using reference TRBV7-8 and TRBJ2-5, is GAGVSQSPRYKVAKRGQDVALRCDPISGHVSLFWYQQALGQGPEFLTYFQNEAQLDKSGLPSDRFFAERPEGSVSTLKIQRTQQEDSAVYLCASSLFASGQGSQETQYFGPGTRLLVL.

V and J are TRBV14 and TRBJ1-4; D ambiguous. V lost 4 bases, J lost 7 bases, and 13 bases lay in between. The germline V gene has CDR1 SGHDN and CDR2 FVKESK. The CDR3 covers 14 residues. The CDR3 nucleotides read TGTGCCAGCAGCCTTGGTGGGATGGGTGAAAAACTGTTTTTT. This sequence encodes CASSLGGMGEKLFF.

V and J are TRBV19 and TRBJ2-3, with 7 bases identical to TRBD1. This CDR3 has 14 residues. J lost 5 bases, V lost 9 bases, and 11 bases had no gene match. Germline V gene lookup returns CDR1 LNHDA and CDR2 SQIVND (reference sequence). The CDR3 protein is CARRTGSTQDTQYF. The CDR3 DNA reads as TGTGCCAGGAGGACAGGAAGTACACAAGATACGCAGTATTTT.

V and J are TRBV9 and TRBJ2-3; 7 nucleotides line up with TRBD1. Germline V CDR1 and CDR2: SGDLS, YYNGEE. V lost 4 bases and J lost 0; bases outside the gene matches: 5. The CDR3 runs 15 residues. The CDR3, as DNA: TGTGCCAGCAGCCGACAGGGTGCTAGCACAGATACGCAGTATTTT. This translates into CASSRQGASTDTQYF.

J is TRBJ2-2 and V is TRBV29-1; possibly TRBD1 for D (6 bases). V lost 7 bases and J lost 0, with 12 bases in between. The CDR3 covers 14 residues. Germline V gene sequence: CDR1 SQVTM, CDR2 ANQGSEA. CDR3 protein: CSARGTTNTGELFF. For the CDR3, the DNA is TGCAGCGCAAGGGGGACAACGAACACCGGGGAGCTGTTTTTT.

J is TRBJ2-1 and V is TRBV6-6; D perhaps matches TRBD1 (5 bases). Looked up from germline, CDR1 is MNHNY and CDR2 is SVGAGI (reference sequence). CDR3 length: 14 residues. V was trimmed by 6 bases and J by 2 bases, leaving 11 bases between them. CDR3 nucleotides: TGTGCCAGCAGGTCAGGGCGGACCTACAATGAGCAGTTCTTC. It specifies CASRSGRTYNEQFF.

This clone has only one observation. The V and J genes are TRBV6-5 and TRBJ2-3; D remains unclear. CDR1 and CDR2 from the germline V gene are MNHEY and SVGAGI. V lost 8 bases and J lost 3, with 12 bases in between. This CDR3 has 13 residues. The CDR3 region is CASVKSGTDTQYF. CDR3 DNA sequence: TGTGCCAGCGTCAAATCTGGGACAGATACGCAGTATTTT.

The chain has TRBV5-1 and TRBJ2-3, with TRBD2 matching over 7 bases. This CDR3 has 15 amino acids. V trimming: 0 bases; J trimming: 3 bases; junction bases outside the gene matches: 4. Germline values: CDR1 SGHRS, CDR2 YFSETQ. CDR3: CASSLDGLGTDTQYF. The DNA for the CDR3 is TGCGCCAGCAGCTTGGATGGACTAGGTACAGATACGCAGTATTTT.

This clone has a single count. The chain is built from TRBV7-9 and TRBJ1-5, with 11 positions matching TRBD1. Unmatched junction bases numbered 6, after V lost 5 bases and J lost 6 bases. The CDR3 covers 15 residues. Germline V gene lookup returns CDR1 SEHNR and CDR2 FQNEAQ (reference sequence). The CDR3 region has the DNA TGTGCCAGCAGCAGAGGACAGGGGGCGAGTCAGCCCCAGCATTTT. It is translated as CASSRGQGASQPQHF.